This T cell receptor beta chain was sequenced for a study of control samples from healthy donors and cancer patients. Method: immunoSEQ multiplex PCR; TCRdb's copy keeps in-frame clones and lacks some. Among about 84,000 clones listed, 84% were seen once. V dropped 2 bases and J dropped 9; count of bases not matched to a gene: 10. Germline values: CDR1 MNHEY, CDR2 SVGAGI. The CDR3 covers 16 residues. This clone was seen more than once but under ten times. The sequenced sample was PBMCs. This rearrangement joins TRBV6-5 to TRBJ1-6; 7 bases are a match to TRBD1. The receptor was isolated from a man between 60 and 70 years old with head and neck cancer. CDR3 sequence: CASSYEQGWRGSPLHF. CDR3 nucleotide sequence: TGTGCCAGCAGTTACGAACAGGGGTGGCGGGGTTCACCCCTCCACTTT.